The next 26 T cell receptor beta chains were all read from a single sample in a study of beta chain features in type 1 diabetes. Reverse transcribing all isolated RNA meant expressed TCRB transcripts were sequenced. Sequenced by immunoSEQ multiplex PCR; TCRdb stores in-frame clones only, minus some. The data show around 280,000 clones, around 7.8% seen once. The sequencing sample was made of central memory CD4+ T cells from blood. These receptors were taken from a woman between 18 and 30 years old in good health.

This clone was detected only a few times. DNA for the CDR3: TGCGCCAGCAGCACCGCTAGCGGGGGGCGGAACACCGGGGAGCTGTTTTTT. Translating gives CASSTASGGRNTGELFF. J is TRBJ2-2 and V is TRBV5-1; 11 bases match TRBD2. CDR1 SGHRS and CDR2 YFSETQ come from the germline V gene. V dropped 4 bases and J dropped 1; count of bases not matched to a gene: 6. The CDR3 covers 17 residues. The entire variable domain, with the rest obtained from reference TRBV5-1 and TRBJ2-2, is as follows: KAGVTQTPRYLIKTRGQQVTLSCSPISGHRSVSWYQQTPGQGLQFLFEYFSETQRNKGNFPGRFSGRQFSNSRSEMNVSTLELGDSALYLCASSTASGGRNTGELFFGEGSRLTVL.

This clone was detected only a few times. V usage is TRBV6-5 and J usage is TRBJ2-5, with D perhaps assigned TRBD1 or TRBD2 (6 bases each). Germline-derived CDR1 and CDR2 are MNHEY and SVGAGI. This CDR3 contains 15 residues. The germline V and J ends were trimmed by 10 bases and 3 bases, with 21 bases remaining between them. CDR3 nucleotides: TGTGCCATCAGCCAAGGGGGGATGGCCAAAGAGACCCAGTACTTC. This encodes CAISQGGMAKETQYF.

This clone has a handful of counts. The CDR3 sequence: CASRPRVVAMLYF. CDR3 nucleotide sequence: TGTGCCAGCAGGCCCCGAGTAGTCGCTATGCTGTATTTT. The chain is built from TRBV2 and TRBJ2-3, with D uncertain. Trimming shortened V by 6 bases and J by 14 bases, and 21 bases separated the two germline ends. Germline lookup yields CDR1 SNHLY and CDR2 FYNNEI. CDR3 length: 13 amino acids.

J is TRBJ1-6 and V is TRBV11-1, with D possibly matching TRBD1 (5 bases). The CDR3 sequence is 14 residues long. Trimming stripped 3 bases from V and 5 bases from J, with 8 bases between. Germline assignment: CDR1 SGHAT and CDR2 FQDESV (reference sequence). The CDR3 DNA reads TGTGCCAGCAGCTTGACAGATAATAATTCACCCCTCCACTTT. It encodes CASSLTDNNSPLHF.

This clone has just a few counts. It is likely a read error: a sequence one base away is far more abundant. The sample holds other DNA sequences that translate to the same CDR3. The V and J genes are TRBV5-1 and TRBJ2-2, with D perhaps matching TRBD1 (5 bases). The CDR3 runs 14 residues. Germline-derived CDR1 and CDR2 are SGHRS and YFSETQ. In DNA form, the CDR3 reads TGTGCCAGCAGCTTGGGGCTAAACACCGGGGAGCTGTTTTTT. This codes for CASSLGLNTGELFF. Full variable domain (remainder filled in from reference TRBV5-1 and TRBJ2-2): KAGVTQTPRYLIKTRGQQVTLSCSPISGHRSVSWYQQTPGQGLQFLFEYFSETQRNKGNFPGRFSGRQFSNSRSEMNVSTLELGDSALYLCASSLGLNTGELFFGEGSRLTVL.

V usage is TRBV9 and J usage is TRBJ2-3; tentative D call: TRBD2 (5 bases). This CDR3 has 13 amino acids. In germline, CDR1 is SGDLS, CDR2 YYNGEE. V was clipped by 0 bases and J by 9 bases, with 11 bases between them. This chain's CDR3 is CASSVEARGTQYF. CDR3 bases: TGTGCCAGCAGCGTAGAGGCGAGAGGGACGCAGTATTTT.

Concerning this clone: A far larger clone is just one base off, so this is likely a read error. Other DNA sequences within the sample encode an identical CDR3. V is TRBV7-2 and J is TRBJ2-3; D is undetermined. This CDR3 region has 14 residues. CDR1 SGHTA and CDR2 FQGNSA come from the germline V gene. The germline V and J ends were trimmed by 1 base and 2 bases, with 7 bases remaining between them. The DNA of the CDR3 is TGTGCCAGCAGCTTAGATGGAAACACAGATACGCAGTATTTT. Translated, it gives CASSLDGNTDTQYF.

This clone came up a few times. The chain uses TRBV4-2 and TRBJ1-1; 10 bases fit TRBD1. V gave up 0 bases and J gave up 10 bases; unmatched junction bases: 8. Germline loops: CDR1 LGHNA, CDR2 YNFKEQ. The CDR3 spans 15 residues. The chain's CDR3 is CASSQDGTGALTAFF. CDR3 DNA: TGTGCCAGCAGCCAAGATGGGACAGGGGCTCTTACAGCTTTCTTT.

J is TRBJ1-6 and V is TRBV6-5; no firm D call. Germline V gene data show CDR1 as MNHEY and CDR2 as SVGAGI. The V end lost 5 bases, the J end lost 13 bases, and 15 bases lay between the germline ends. The CDR3 has 13 amino acids. For the CDR3, the DNA is TGTGCCAGCAGTCGGACGGAAATCTTGCCCCTCCACTTT. It codes for CASSRTEILPLHF.

In this sample, this clone turned up once. J is TRBJ1-1 and V is TRBV15; possible D gene TRBD1, 5 bases. Germline CDR1 LNHNV, CDR2 YYDKDF (reference sequence). V lost 0 bases, J lost 3 bases, and 14 bases lay in between. The CDR3 covers 16 residues. This CDR3 is CATSRELRVQDTEAFF. The CDR3 DNA sequence: TGTGCCACCAGCAGAGAGCTCAGGGTGCAGGACACTGAAGCTTTCTTT.

Many counts were recorded for this clone. This chain joins TRBV6-5 and TRBJ1-2; no firm D call. The germline V gene has CDR1 MNHEY and CDR2 SVGAGI. The length of the CDR3 is 13 residues. Trimming took off 5 bases at V and 6 bases at J, with 13 bases between the two ends. The CDR3 region is CASSQTRQDGYTF. As DNA, the CDR3 is TGTGCCAGCAGTCAAACCCGCCAGGATGGCTACACCTTC.

This clone was counted only a few times. The germline gene is not matched at one end of the junction; a read error may be the cause. The chain combines TRBV13 with TRBJ2-3, with a possible D match to TRBD2 (5 bases). Per germline, CDR1 PRHDT and CDR2 FYEKMQ (reference sequence). The CDR3 is made up of 13 amino acids. The CDR3 sequence: CASNLRGTDTQYF. The CDR3 DNA reads as TGTGCCAGCAACTTACGGGGAACAGATACGCAGTATTTT.

In its sample, this clone is medium-sized. The V call is TRBV21-1, the J call TRBJ2-7; TRBD1, as called in the table, went unchecked against the DNA. TRBV21-1 is a recognized pseudogene. The length of the CDR3 is 17 residues. This CDR3 reads CASSRDRGPLPSYEQYV. Here the CDR3 DNA reads TGTGCCAGCAGCCGGGACAGGGGCCCATTACCCTCCTACGAGCAGTACGTC.

CDR3 residues: CSVDSPNYGYTF. DNA for the CDR3: TGCAGCGTTGACAGTCCTAACTATGGCTACACCTTC. The chain uses TRBV29-1 and TRBJ1-2; D is uncertain. Germline CDR1 reads SQVTM; CDR2 reads ANQGSEA. The CDR3 is made up of 12 amino acids. Trimming removed 3 bases at V and 0 bases at J, with 5 bases between.

This clone was seen repeatedly, ten times or more. The V call is TRBV7-2, the J call TRBJ2-4; 9 bases agree with TRBD1. V trimming: 5 bases; J trimming: 2 bases; junction bases outside the gene matches: 7. The CDR3 covers 16 residues. Germline V lookup: CDR1 SGHTA, CDR2 FQGNSA. The CDR3 sequence: CASSEDRGRTKNIQYF. The DNA of the CDR3 is TGTGCCAGCAGCGAAGACAGGGGGAGGACCAAAAACATTCAGTACTTC.

The J gene is TRBJ2-7, the V gene TRBV6-5; 7 nucleotides line up with TRBD1. Losses at the gene ends were 8 bases for V and 1 base for J; bases not matched to a gene: 5. CDR1 and CDR2 (germline): MNHEY, SVGAGI. The CDR3 totals 13 residues. CDR3 DNA sequence: TGTGCCAGCGGGGACAGCGTGTCCTACGAGCAGTACTTC. Translation: CASGDSVSYEQYF.

CDR3 in amino acids: CASSQRLYEQYV. CDR3 coding DNA: TGTGCCAGCAGCCAGAGATTATACGAGCAGTACGTC. The chain employs TRBV11-3 and TRBJ2-7; D gene ambiguous. The germline V and J ends were trimmed by 5 bases and 4 bases, with 9 bases remaining between them. The CDR3 is 12 amino acids. The germline gives CDR1 SGHNT, CDR2 YENEEA.

The gene calls are TRBV9 and TRBJ2-3; weak D call: TRBD1 (6 bases). The germline V and J ends were trimmed by 3 bases and 1 base, with 12 bases remaining between them. The length of the CDR3 is 15 residues. The germline CDR1 and CDR2 sequences are SGDLS and YYNGEE. The CDR3 nucleotides read TGTGCCAGCAGCGAGACAGGAAAACGCACAGATACGCAGTATTTT. This translates into CASSETGKRTDTQYF.

J is TRBJ2-1 and V is TRBV11-2; 7 bases agree with TRBD1. The CDR3 has 17 residues. Trimming at V came to 2 bases and at J to 2 bases, leaving 9 bases not matched to a gene. Germline V gives CDR1 SGHAT, CDR2 FQNNGV. CDR3 sequence reads: CASSLFRSGTAYNEQFF. CDR3 coding DNA: TGTGCCAGCAGCTTATTCCGCTCCGGGACAGCCTACAATGAGCAGTTCTTC.

The table lists this clone with a few counts. This chain uses TRBV7-2 with TRBJ1-6, with 9 bases fitting TRBD1. The length of the CDR3 is 16 residues. Per germline, CDR1 SGHTA and CDR2 FQGNSA. Trimming removed 5 bases from V and 4 bases from J; junction bases left unmatched: 6. Written as DNA, the CDR3 is TGTGCCAGCAGCGCATTTGACAGGGGGTATAATTCACCCCTCCACTTT. It translates to CASSAFDRGYNSPLHF.

This chain joins TRBV5-6 and TRBJ1-4; perhaps TRBD1 as D (6 bases). From germline, CDR1 is SGHDT and CDR2 YYEEEE. The V end lost 0 bases, the J end lost 6 bases, and 15 bases lay between the germline ends. This CDR3 is built from 16 residues. CDR3 coding DNA: TGTGCCAGCAGCTTGGGGCGGGGGCTTGTAGATGAAAAACTGTTTTTT. This encodes CASSLGRGLVDEKLFF.

The sample holds many counts of this clone. This chain links TRBV18 with TRBJ2-7, with unresolved D. Germline CDR1 is KGHSH and CDR2 is LQKENI. The V and J ends lost 5 bases and 3 bases respectively, with 8 bases between them. This CDR3 contains 12 residues. The CDR3 is CASSKSSYEQYF. DNA for the CDR3: TGTGCCAGCTCAAAGTCGAGCTACGAGCAGTACTTC.

The gene calls are TRBV5-1 and TRBJ2-2, with a tentative D call TRBD1 (5 bases). The CDR3 is 16 amino acids. Germline V gene lookup returns CDR1 SGHRS and CDR2 YFSETQ. V lost 3 bases and J lost 1, with 13 bases in between. The CDR3 DNA reads as TGCGCCAGCAGCTACGACAGTCTGAAGAACACCGGGGAGCTGTTTTTT. Translated, it gives CASSYDSLKNTGELFF.

The chain links TRBV9 to TRBJ2-2; possible D gene TRBD1, 6 bases. V was pared by 2 bases and J by 0 bases, with 11 bases between. Looked up from germline, CDR1 is SGDLS and CDR2 is YYNGEE. There are 16 residues in the CDR3. CDR3 sequence (DNA): TGTGCCAGCAGCGTTACGGACAGATCGAACACCGGGGAGCTGTTTTTT. It translates to CASSVTDRSNTGELFF.

The sample holds a few counts of this clone. The chain recombines TRBV28 with TRBJ2-2, with TRBD1 matching over 7 bases. Germline V gene sequence: CDR1 MDHEN, CDR2 SYDVKM. J gave up 1 base and V 10 bases, and 6 bases lay outside the gene matches. This CDR3 has 14 residues. The CDR3: CAIYRGRNTGELFF. CDR3 coding DNA: TGTGCCATCTACAGGGGACGGAACACCGGGGAGCTGTTTTTT.

V is TRBV5-1 and J is TRBJ1-1, with D perhaps matching TRBD1 (5 bases). V was clipped by 0 bases and J by 1 base, with 7 bases between them. This CDR3 contains 14 residues. CDR1 and CDR2 (germline): SGHRS, YFSETQ. CDR3 DNA sequence: TGCGCCAGCAGCTTGGCTACAGGGAACACTGAAGCTTTCTTT. It yields the protein CASSLATGNTEAFF.